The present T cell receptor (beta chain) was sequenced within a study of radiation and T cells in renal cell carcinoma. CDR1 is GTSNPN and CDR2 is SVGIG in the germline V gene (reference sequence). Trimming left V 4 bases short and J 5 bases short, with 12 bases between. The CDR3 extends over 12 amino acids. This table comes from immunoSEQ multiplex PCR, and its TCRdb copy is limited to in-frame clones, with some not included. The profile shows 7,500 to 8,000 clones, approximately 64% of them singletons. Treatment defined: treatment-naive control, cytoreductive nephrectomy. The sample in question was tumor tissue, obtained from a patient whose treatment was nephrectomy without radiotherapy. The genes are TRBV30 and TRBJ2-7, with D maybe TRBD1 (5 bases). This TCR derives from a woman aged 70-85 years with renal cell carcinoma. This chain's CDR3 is CAWNDQGHEQYF. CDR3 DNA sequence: TGTGCCTGGAATGACCAGGGTCACGAGCAGTACTTC.